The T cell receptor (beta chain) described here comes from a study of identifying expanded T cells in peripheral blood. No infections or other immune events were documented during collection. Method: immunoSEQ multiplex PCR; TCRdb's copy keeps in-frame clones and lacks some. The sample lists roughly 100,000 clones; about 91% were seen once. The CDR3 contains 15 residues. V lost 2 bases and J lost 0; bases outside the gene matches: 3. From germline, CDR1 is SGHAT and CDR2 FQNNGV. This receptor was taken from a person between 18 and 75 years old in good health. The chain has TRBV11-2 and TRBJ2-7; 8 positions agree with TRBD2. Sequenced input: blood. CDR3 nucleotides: TGTGCCAGCAGCTTACGGGGGGGCCCCTCCTACGAGCAGTACTTC. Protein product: CASSLRGGPSYEQYF.